The present T cell receptor beta chain was sequenced within a study of blood T cell repertoires in COVID-19. Seattle cases were enrolled at active infection and followed longitudinally. V lost 11 bases, J lost 0 bases, and 17 bases lay in between. Germline V gene data show CDR1 as LNHDA and CDR2 as SQIVND (reference sequence). This CDR3 is built from 14 residues. Repertoires were generated with immunoSEQ multiplex PCR, while TCRdb's copy carries only in-frame clones and drops some. The sample includes some 450,000 clones, approximately 88% of them seen just once. Sequencing was done on a sample of peripheral blood. The TCR sequence derives from a woman between 50 and 59 years old with COVID-19, enrolled during active disease. The chain links TRBV19 to TRBJ2-7; D is possibly TRBD2 (5 bases). CDR3 loop: CASSGQTSSYEQYF. In DNA, the CDR3 is TGTGCCTCGAGCGGCCAGACAAGCTCCTACGAGCAGTACTTC.